The rows below give T cell receptor beta chains drawn from one sample of a study of blood T cell repertoires in COVID-19. Measured with immunoSEQ multiplex PCR; TCRdb has only the in-frame clones, and not every one. Here the sample spans about 19,000 clones, approximately 86% being singletons. The material sequenced was peripheral blood. The receptors were gathered from a human donor in a cohort sampled during active COVID-19. Both conserved end residues are trimmed from each CDR3. Fields, in order: J gene, V gene, CDR3 protein.

TRBJ1-4 TRBV11-2 ASSFGRTHATNEKLF
TRBJ2-2 TRBV28 ASILRGAMNTGELF
TRBJ1-3 TRBV27 ASSTQGSGNTIY
TRBJ2-3 TRBV27 ASSLTSRDTQY
TRBJ2-2 TRBV7-6 ASSHRDRVPGELF
TRBJ2-3 TRBV6-4 ASSRLAGADTQY
TRBJ2-1 TRBV6-4 ASSDSTSGFNEQF
TRBJ2-2 TRBV5-1 ASSFSGWNTGELF
TRBJ1-5 TRBV7-2 ASSSSRGLGQPQH
TRBJ2-7 TRBV11-2 ASRRQGGSYEQY
TRBJ2-7 TRBV2 ASRVRDWPEEGYEQY
TRBJ2-5 TRBV5-4 ASSLGLAVQETQY
TRBJ2-2 TRBV7-3 ASSRIGADTGELF
TRBJ2-2 TRBV3-1/TRBV3-2 ASSRTGGNTGELF
TRBJ2-7 TRBV5-5 ASSLDPPGLAGGEQY
TRBJ2-2 TRBV28 ASKSGTGMNTGELF
TRBJ1-2 TRBV5-6 ASSSGIMSSGYT
TRBJ2-2 TRBV10-3 AISQDRANTGELF
TRBJ2-2 TRBV5-6 ASSLEGLAFPNTGELF
TRBJ2-6 TRBV6-5 ASSLQVSGANVLT
TRBJ2-6 TRBV2 ASGPGLRASGANVLT
TRBJ1-4 TRBV5-4 ASSSGVDAAGPNEKLF
TRBJ2-1 TRBV15 ATSREGTTYNEQF
TRBJ1-5 TRBV4-1 ASSQGDRGYQPQH
TRBJ2-1 TRBV10-3 ANGAYNEQF
TRBJ2-7 TRBV21-1 ASSSQGAGPRIKYEQY
TRBJ2-1 TRBV27 ASSSGRAGYNEQF
TRBJ2-3 TRBV3-1/TRBV3-2 ASSQRLAGDPDTQY
TRBJ2-1 TRBV7-3 ASSLGLAVPHEQF
TRBJ2-7 TRBV2 ASSERGAMVSSRAYEQY